This note documents a single T cell receptor (beta chain) sequence. CDR1 SGHRS and CDR2 YFSETQ come from the germline V gene. This CDR3 is built from 14 residues. V was clipped by 5 bases and J by 7 bases; unmatched bases: 8. The data belong to a study of control samples from healthy donors and cancer patients. Libraries were prepared by immunoSEQ multiplex PCR; TCRdb keeps only in-frame clonotypes and omits some of them. The table has under 30,000 clones, around 90% seen once. Sequencing was carried out using formalin-fixed, paraffin-embedded tissue. This receptor was obtained from a female donor with melanoma. The chain uses TRBV5-1 and TRBJ1-2; 10 bases agree with TRBD1. The CDR3: CASRERGTGVGYTF. In DNA, the CDR3 is TGCGCCAGCAGGGAAAGGGGGACAGGGGTTGGCTACACCTTC. Full variable domain (outside the CDR3, taken from reference TRBV5-1 and TRBJ1-2): KAGVTQTPRYLIKTRGQQVTLSCSPISGHRSVSWYQQTPGQGLQFLFEYFSETQRNKGNFPGRFSGRQFSNSRSEMNVSTLELGDSALYLCASRERGTGVGYTFGSGTRLTVV.